Listed below are T cell receptor beta chains from one sample, sequenced in a study of T cell responses to AZD1222 COVID-19 vaccine. This table comes from immunoSEQ multiplex PCR, and its TCRdb copy is limited to in-frame clones, with some not included. This table has about 96,000 clones, roughly 90% appearing once. Sequencing was performed on peripheral blood, taken on day 0 of AZD1222 vaccination. These receptors were collected from an adult in good health. Both conserved end residues are part of each CDR3.

j_gene | v_gene | CDR3aa
TRBJ1-1 | TRBV6-5 | CASGKGTGGWEAFF
TRBJ2-1 | TRBV2 | CASSALVAGYNEQFF
TRBJ2-1 | TRBV11-2 | CASSLQGPSYNEQFF
TRBJ1-2 | TRBV7-9 | CASSLSTERYGYTF
TRBJ2-1 | TRBV29-1 | CSVYLAVRVNEQFF
TRBJ1-3 | TRBV11-3 | CASSPGISGNTIYF
TRBJ2-6 | TRBV18 | CASSARKTESSGANVLTF
TRBJ2-7 | TRBV6-6 | CASSSTKGSHYEQYF
TRBJ1-2 | TRBV5-1 | CASSLSGYTF
TRBJ2-2 | TRBV30 | CAWSVWRTSGIIANTGELFF
TRBJ1-2 | TRBV27 | CASSPNYGWAYGYTF
TRBJ1-4 | TRBV7-2 | CASSLDRRDEKLFF
TRBJ1-1 | TRBV7-9 | CASSLADGTEAFF
TRBJ2-1 | TRBV7-6 | CASSVQLGNEQFF
TRBJ1-1 | TRBV21-1 | CASSERKGGNTEAFF
TRBJ1-5 | TRBV10-3 | CAISEDRGSQPQHF
TRBJ2-1 | TRBV19 | CASSSGQGLAVEQFF
TRBJ1-2 | TRBV28 | CASSPPPGDYGYTF
TRBJ2-7 | TRBV28 | CATTDRDSSYEQYF
TRBJ2-1 | TRBV11-2 | CASSLEGQVYNEQFF